The clone carrying this T cell receptor beta chain was recorded many times. Antigen specificity is unknown. This sample is part of a study of CD8 T cells in ankylosing spondylitis. The CDR3 spans 14 residues. V was clipped by 2 bases and J by 5 bases, with 13 bases between them. Germline CDR1 is SGHRS and CDR2 is YFSETQ. Whole-study findings and limits: Reports of some motif variants in reactive arthritis synovial fluid and blood predate this one. Those disease-linked clones were CD8+; they were also relatively rare in peripheral blood. Matched ankylosing spondylitis synovial fluid reportedly contained a significantly enriched population of disease-linked clones.

It was by quantitative 5'-RACE with molecular barcodes that TCR beta libraries were made. One entry per CDR3 protein results from TCRdb running MiXCR on the 5' RACE reads. There are more than 150,000 distinct CDR3 sequences in the sample; under 15% occur only once, and around 10% lies in the top ten. Specimen: blood, either unsorted or a sorted T cell fraction (not recorded which). The receptor comes from a female donor with ankylosing spondylitis or in good health (not recorded which). This chain joins TRBV5-1 and TRBJ2-5, with a weak D call TRBD2 (5 bases). The chain's CDR3 is CASSLELAGETQYF. The CDR3 DNA sequence: TGCGCCAGCAGCTTAGAGCTAGCTGGGGAGACCCAGTACTTC. The full variable domain, with the rest looked up from reference TRBV5-1 and TRBJ2-5, is KAGVTQTPRYLIKTRGQQVTLSCSPISGHRSVSWYQQTPGQGLQFLFEYFSETQRNKGNFPGRFSGRQFSNSRSEMNVSTLELGDSALYLCASSLELAGETQYFGPGTRLLVL.